This T cell receptor (beta chain) was obtained from a study of T cells after yellow fever vaccination. Researchers made TCR cDNA using 5'RACE template switching, and this step added a universal primer site and UMIs. TCRdb used MiXCR to reprocess the 5' RACE reads, holding one entry per CDR3 protein. The table lists about 300,000 distinct CDR3 sequences, approximately 3.9% of them singletons. This clonotype was detected many times. CDR1 is SGHRS and CDR2 is YFSETQ in the germline V gene. CDR3 length: 16 amino acids. J lost 5 bases, V lost 0 bases, and 7 bases had no gene match. Sample: PBMCs, taken 5 days after the yellow fever booster vaccination. The rearrangement joins TRBV5-1 to TRBJ2-2; 7 bases match TRBD1. This TCR was recovered from a man younger than 35 who received the YFV17D yellow fever vaccine. The CDR3 sequence is CASSLGQGVETGELFF. The CDR3 region has the DNA TGCGCCAGCAGCTTGGGACAGGGAGTCGAAACCGGGGAGCTGTTTTTT.